The rows below give T cell receptor beta chains drawn from one sample of a study of T cells in Graves' hyperthyroidism and ophthalmopathy. TCRdb independently ran MiXCR on the multiplex PCR reads; one entry per CDR3 protein. Of more than 500,000 distinct CDR3 sequences in the sample, around 15% were seen once. Material: blood. These receptors were taken from a woman aged 30 to 39 with Graves' ophthalmopathy. Each CDR3 is given with its conserved first and last residue. Fields, in order: J gene, clone size, D gene, V gene, CDR3 DNA, CDR3 protein. A D gene is named only where the DNA matches it firmly. The size of a clone is reported for some rows only, either as once, few or many, or as a class for expanded clones.

J gene: TRBJ1-6; clone size: -; D gene: TRBD1; V gene: TRBV7-3; CDR3 DNA: TGTGCCAGCAGCTTAGGCCACAGGGGGAGCTCCTATAATTCACCCCTCCACTTT; CDR3 protein: CASSLGHRGSSYNSPLHF
J gene: TRBJ2-1; clone size: many; D gene: TRBD1; V gene: TRBV5-8; CDR3 DNA: TGTGCCAGCAGCTTGGCCGGGACAGGGCCAAATGAGCAGTTCTTC; CDR3 protein: CASSLAGTGPNEQFF
J gene: TRBJ2-2; clone size: few; D gene: -; V gene: TRBV29-1; CDR3 DNA: TGCAGCGTTGACAGGGACATAAACACCGGGGAGCTGTTTTTT; CDR3 protein: CSVDRDINTGELFF
J gene: TRBJ2-7; clone size: many; D gene: TRBD1; V gene: TRBV28; CDR3 DNA: TGTGCCAGCAGGAGGCGGACAGGGGGTGTGGGAGAGCAGTACTTC; CDR3 protein: CASRRRTGGVGEQYF
J gene: TRBJ1-6; clone size: few; D gene: TRBD1; V gene: TRBV20-1; CDR3 DNA: TGCAGTGTTTGGCAGGGGGGTCATAATTCACCCCTCCACTTT; CDR3 protein: CSVWQGGHNSPLHF
J gene: TRBJ2-1; clone size: few; D gene: -; V gene: TRBV28; CDR3 DNA: TGTGCCAGCATAGGGGGAGGGCCCTACAATGAGCAGTTCTTC; CDR3 protein: CASIGGGPYNEQFF
J gene: TRBJ2-1; clone size: few; D gene: -; V gene: TRBV28; CDR3 DNA: TGTGCCGGGGCGGGGAACGATGAGCAGTTCTTC; CDR3 protein: CAGAGNDEQFF
J gene: TRBJ1-1; clone size: many; D gene: -; V gene: TRBV5-1; CDR3 DNA: TGCGCCAGCAGCTTGGGGGAGTGGAACACTGAAGCTTTCTTT; CDR3 protein: CASSLGEWNTEAFF
J gene: TRBJ1-1; clone size: many; D gene: TRBD1; V gene: TRBV18; CDR3 DNA: TGTGCCAGCTCACCACGAGGGGGCTGGGACACTGAAGCTTTCTTT; CDR3 protein: CASSPRGGWDTEAFF
J gene: TRBJ2-7; clone size: few; D gene: TRBD1; V gene: TRBV5-1; CDR3 DNA: TGCGCCAGCAGCTTAGACAGGGCCTACGGGCAGTACTTC; CDR3 protein: CASSLDRAYGQYF
J gene: TRBJ2-1; clone size: -; D gene: -; V gene: TRBV20-1; CDR3 DNA: TGCAGTGCCTGGGCAGGGGATAACTATGAGCAGTTCTTC; CDR3 protein: CSAWAGDNYEQFF
J gene: TRBJ2-1; clone size: many; D gene: TRBD2; V gene: TRBV27; CDR3 DNA: TGTGCCAGCCGAAGTTTGGGTGATTGGACTAGCGGGAATGAGCAGTTCTTC; CDR3 protein: CASRSLGDWTSGNEQFF
J gene: TRBJ1-2; clone size: many; D gene: -; V gene: TRBV3-1; CDR3 DNA: TGTGCCAGCAGCCCTGACCTTTATGGCTACACCTTC; CDR3 protein: CASSPDLYGYTF
J gene: TRBJ1-1; clone size: -; D gene: -; V gene: TRBV6-2/TRBV6-3; CDR3 DNA: TGTGCCAGCAGTTACGGACAGAATTACATGAACACTGAAGCTTTCTTT; CDR3 protein: CASSYGQNYMNTEAFF
J gene: TRBJ2-7; clone size: many; D gene: -; V gene: TRBV20-1; CDR3 DNA: TGCAGTGCTAGTGATTTGGCATTTTCCTACGAGCAGTACTTC; CDR3 protein: CSASDLAFSYEQYF
J gene: TRBJ2-2; clone size: many; D gene: TRBD1; V gene: TRBV29-1; CDR3 DNA: TGCAGCGTTGAAACAGGGGCCTACACCGGGGAGCTGTTTTTT; CDR3 protein: CSVETGAYTGELFF
J gene: TRBJ1-6; clone size: many; D gene: TRBD1; V gene: TRBV7-2; CDR3 DNA: TGTGCCAGCAGCCCAATGACAGGGGGCGTTTCACCCCTCCACTTT; CDR3 protein: CASSPMTGGVSPLHF
J gene: TRBJ2-7; clone size: many; D gene: TRBD2; V gene: TRBV6-5; CDR3 DNA: TGTGCCAGCAGTTACGTAGCGGGAGTACGGAGATCCTACGAGCAGTACTTC; CDR3 protein: CASSYVAGVRRSYEQYF
J gene: TRBJ2-7; clone size: many; D gene: -; V gene: TRBV2; CDR3 DNA: TGTGCCAGCAGTGAAGTTCCGGGGGCGGCCCACGAGCAGTACTTC; CDR3 protein: CASSEVPGAAHEQYF
J gene: TRBJ2-3; clone size: many; D gene: -; V gene: TRBV6-6; CDR3 DNA: TGTGCCAGCAGTTACTCCCCCGAACAGGGAGGGACAGATACGCAGTATTTT; CDR3 protein: CASSYSPEQGGTDTQYF
J gene: TRBJ2-1; clone size: few; D gene: -; V gene: TRBV20-1; CDR3 DNA: TGCAGTGCTAGGGACATCAGCTCCTACAATGAGCAGTTCTTC; CDR3 protein: CSARDISSYNEQFF
J gene: TRBJ2-7; clone size: few; D gene: -; V gene: TRBV5-5; CDR3 DNA: TGTGCCAGCAGCCCCCAGTGGGAGCAGTACTTC; CDR3 protein: CASSPQWEQYF
J gene: TRBJ2-5; clone size: -; D gene: -; V gene: TRBV20-1; CDR3 DNA: TGCAGTGCTGCCTTCCCGGGACAAGAGACCCAGTACTTC; CDR3 protein: CSAAFPGQETQYF
J gene: TRBJ1-2; clone size: few; D gene: -; V gene: TRBV7-9; CDR3 DNA: TGTGCCAGCAGCTTCGATGGGGGTAACTATGGCTACACCTTC; CDR3 protein: CASSFDGGNYGYTF
J gene: TRBJ2-1; clone size: many; D gene: -; V gene: TRBV7-2; CDR3 DNA: TGTGCCAGCAGAACGTCACAGGGTTTGTACAATGAGCAGTTCTTC; CDR3 protein: CASRTSQGLYNEQFF
J gene: TRBJ1-2; clone size: many; D gene: -; V gene: TRBV12-3/TRBV12-4; CDR3 DNA: TGTGCCAGCACCCACATCCCCAGAACCTATGGCTACACCTTC; CDR3 protein: CASTHIPRTYGYTF
J gene: TRBJ2-1; clone size: many; D gene: TRBD2; V gene: TRBV5-1; CDR3 DNA: TGCGCCAGCAGCTTGACTAGCGGGTTTGGTGAGCAGTTCTTC; CDR3 protein: CASSLTSGFGEQFF
J gene: TRBJ2-6; clone size: -; D gene: -; V gene: TRBV29-1; CDR3 DNA: TGCAGCGTTTCTGCGGCGGGGGCCAACGTCCTGACTTTC; CDR3 protein: CSVSAAGANVLTF
J gene: TRBJ2-1; clone size: -; D gene: TRBD1; V gene: TRBV15; CDR3 DNA: TGTGCCACCAGCTCTCCCGGGACAGACAATGAGCAGTTCTTC; CDR3 protein: CATSSPGTDNEQFF
J gene: TRBJ1-2; clone size: many; D gene: TRBD1; V gene: TRBV20-1; CDR3 DNA: TGCAGTGCTGCCGACAGGGGCCCTGGAGGCTACACCTTC; CDR3 protein: CSAADRGPGGYTF
J gene: TRBJ2-5; clone size: -; D gene: -; V gene: TRBV7-2; CDR3 DNA: TGTGCCAGCAGCTTAGCGGTGGCCCAGTACTTC; CDR3 protein: CASSLAVAQYF
J gene: TRBJ1-1; clone size: -; D gene: TRBD1; V gene: TRBV11-2; CDR3 DNA: TGTGCCAGCAGAAGGGACAGGAAGAACACTGAAGCTTTCTTT; CDR3 protein: CASRRDRKNTEAFF
J gene: TRBJ2-6; clone size: few; D gene: -; V gene: TRBV19; CDR3 DNA: TGTGCCAGTAGTGCCGGGGCGCTCGGGGCCAACGTCCTGACTTTC; CDR3 protein: CASSAGALGANVLTF
J gene: TRBJ2-1; clone size: -; D gene: TRBD2; V gene: TRBV6-2/TRBV6-3; CDR3 DNA: TGTGCCAGCGCCCTAGCGGGGTCCAATGAGCAGTTCTTC; CDR3 protein: CASALAGSNEQFF
J gene: TRBJ2-5; clone size: -; D gene: TRBD1; V gene: TRBV29-1; CDR3 DNA: TGCAGCGTGGTCACAGGGGAAGAGACCCAGTACTTC; CDR3 protein: CSVVTGEETQYF
J gene: TRBJ2-1; clone size: many; D gene: TRBD2; V gene: TRBV20-1; CDR3 DNA: TGCAGTGCTAACCCGACTAGCGCAATTTACAATGAGCAGTTCTTC; CDR3 protein: CSANPTSAIYNEQFF
J gene: TRBJ2-1; clone size: many; D gene: TRBD1; V gene: TRBV20-1; CDR3 DNA: TGCAGTGCCGGGCGACAGGGGGGGCAGTTCTTC; CDR3 protein: CSAGRQGGQFF
J gene: TRBJ1-6; clone size: -; D gene: -; V gene: TRBV7-2; CDR3 DNA: TGTGCCAGCAGCCCGTTTAATAATTCACCCCTCCACTTT; CDR3 protein: CASSPFNNSPLHF
J gene: TRBJ1-1; clone size: -; D gene: -; V gene: TRBV29-1; CDR3 DNA: TGCAGCGTTTCACAGGTAAACACTGAAGCTTTCTTT; CDR3 protein: CSVSQVNTEAFF
J gene: TRBJ2-1; clone size: -; D gene: TRBD2; V gene: TRBV15; CDR3 DNA: TGTGCCACCAGCAGAGATGGCGGGAGGACCCTTTACAATGAGCAGTTCTTC; CDR3 protein: CATSRDGGRTLYNEQFF
J gene: TRBJ2-5; clone size: many; D gene: -; V gene: TRBV20-1; CDR3 DNA: TGCAGTGCTAGAGATCTCGAGACCCAGTACTTC; CDR3 protein: CSARDLETQYF